This entry lists 10 T cell receptor beta chains sequenced from one sample in a study of T-cell memory formation after mild COVID-19. TCRdb re-called the 5' RACE reads through MiXCR, storing one row per CDR3 protein. Of under 600,000 distinct CDR3 sequences listed, approximately 21% are singletons. Sequenced input: PBMCs or a T cell subset sorted from them (not recorded which). The source of these receptors is an adult woman who had mild COVID-19 (a few samples of this study predate the infection). Cell type and time point are not known.

This chain joins TRBV11-2 and TRBJ2-1; possibly TRBD2 for D (5 bases). V lost 5 bases to trimming and J lost 6 bases, with 23 bases between them. CDR3 size: 17 residues. Per germline, CDR1 SGHAT and CDR2 FQNNGV. The CDR3 loop is CASSPSKAGPEGNEQFF. CDR3 in DNA: TGTGCCAGCAGCCCCTCGAAGGCGGGCCCTGAAGGCAATGAGCAGTTCTTC.

The chain joins TRBV7-2 to TRBJ1-1, with unresolved D. Trimming removed 2 bases at V and 0 bases at J, with 19 bases between. The germline V gene encodes CDR1 SGHTA and CDR2 FQGNSA. The CDR3 is made up of 18 amino acids. CDR3 protein: CASSLLIMSAIMNTEAFF. CDR3 DNA sequence: TGTGCCAGCAGCTTACTTATAATGTCAGCGATCATGAACACTGAAGCTTTCTTT.

The chain employs TRBV6-5 and TRBJ1-1, with TRBD1 as a possible D gene (5 bases). The CDR3 runs to 15 residues. CDR1 and CDR2 (germline): MNHEY, SVGAGI. V shed 2 bases and J shed 4 bases, with 14 bases lying between them. CDR3 region: CASSYAWGGSTEAFF. In nucleotides, the CDR3 is TGTGCCAGCAGTTACGCCTGGGGGGGAAGCACTGAAGCTTTCTTT.

The chain couples TRBV5-6 to TRBJ1-1; the D is unclear. The CDR3 extends over 15 amino acids. CDR1 is SGHDT and CDR2 is YYEEEE in the germline V gene. Deletions cut 3 bases from V and 1 base from J, with 13 bases between. The CDR3 DNA sequence: TGTGCCAGCAGCTCAGGACCTCGGGCGAACACTGAAGCTTTCTTT. It encodes CASSSGPRANTEAFF. The whole variable domain, filled in from reference TRBV5-6 and TRBJ1-1, reads DAGVTQSPTHLIKTRGQQVTLRCSPKSGHDTVSWYQQALGQGPQFIFQYYEEEERQRGNFPDRFSGHQFPNYSSELNVNALLLGDSALYLCASSSGPRANTEAFFGQGTRLTVV.

This clonotype has more than one count but fewer than ten. The chain employs TRBV30 and TRBJ2-5; TRBD2 might be the D (6 bases). V lost 0 bases, J lost 5 bases, and 16 bases lay in between. This CDR3 has 15 residues. Germline V gene lookup returns CDR1 GTSNPN and CDR2 SVGIG (reference sequence). The CDR3 loop is CAWSVRRRARETQYF. In DNA, the CDR3 is TGTGCCTGGAGTGTACGACGGAGGGCCCGGGAGACCCAGTACTTC.

This clonotype was counted only a few times. The V call is TRBV7-9, the J call TRBJ2-3; tentatively, D is TRBD1 (6 bases). The CDR3 extends over 16 amino acids. The germline V gene encodes CDR1 SEHNR and CDR2 FQNEAQ (reference sequence). The V end lost 6 bases, the J end lost 4 bases, and 20 bases lay between the germline ends. The CDR3 nucleotides read TGTGCCAGCAGATACCTTCAGGGGAGTGCGTCAGATACGCAGTATTTT. This encodes CASRYLQGSASDTQYF.

This clonotype came up many times. This chain uses TRBV27 with TRBJ2-7, with D perhaps given as TRBD1 or TRBD2 (6 bases each). CDR3 length equals 15 residues. With 6 bases removed from V and 6 bases from J, the gap between germline ends came to 21 bases. Germline loops: CDR1 MNHEY, CDR2 SMNVEV (reference sequence). The CDR3 loop is CASRTYGGAEAEQYF. DNA of the CDR3: TGTGCCAGCAGGACCTACGGGGGCGCGGAGGCCGAGCAGTACTTC.

The V gene is TRBV7-8, the J gene TRBJ2-7, with 7 bases aligning to TRBD2. The J segment lost 1 base and the V segment lost 5 bases, leaving 8 bases of the junction unmatched. Germline V gives CDR1 SGHVS, CDR2 FQNEAQ. CDR3 size: 15 residues. CDR3 nucleotides: TGTGCCAGCAGCCGTACTAGCGCTCGGTCCTACGAGCAGTACTTC. Translated: CASSRTSARSYEQYF.

This clonotype turned up a few times. V usage is TRBV5-1 and J usage is TRBJ2-7; D is uncertain. Trimming cost V 3 bases and J 2 bases, with 12 bases left between them. The CDR3 has 14 residues. Germline CDR1 SGHRS, CDR2 YFSETQ. The CDR3 here is CASSSLSETYEQYF. DNA for the CDR3: TGCGCCAGCAGCTCCCTCAGCGAGACCTACGAGCAGTACTTC.

This clonotype was detected a few times. The chain couples TRBV4-3 to TRBJ2-2; possible D gene TRBD2, 5 bases. Looked up from germline, CDR1 is LGHNA and CDR2 is YSLEER. V was cut by 0 bases and J by 7 bases, with 6 bases left in between. The CDR3 contains 13 residues. CDR3 amino acids: CASSQERGGELFF. CDR3 nucleotide sequence: TGCGCCAGCAGCCAAGAACGGGGCGGGGAGCTGTTTTTT.